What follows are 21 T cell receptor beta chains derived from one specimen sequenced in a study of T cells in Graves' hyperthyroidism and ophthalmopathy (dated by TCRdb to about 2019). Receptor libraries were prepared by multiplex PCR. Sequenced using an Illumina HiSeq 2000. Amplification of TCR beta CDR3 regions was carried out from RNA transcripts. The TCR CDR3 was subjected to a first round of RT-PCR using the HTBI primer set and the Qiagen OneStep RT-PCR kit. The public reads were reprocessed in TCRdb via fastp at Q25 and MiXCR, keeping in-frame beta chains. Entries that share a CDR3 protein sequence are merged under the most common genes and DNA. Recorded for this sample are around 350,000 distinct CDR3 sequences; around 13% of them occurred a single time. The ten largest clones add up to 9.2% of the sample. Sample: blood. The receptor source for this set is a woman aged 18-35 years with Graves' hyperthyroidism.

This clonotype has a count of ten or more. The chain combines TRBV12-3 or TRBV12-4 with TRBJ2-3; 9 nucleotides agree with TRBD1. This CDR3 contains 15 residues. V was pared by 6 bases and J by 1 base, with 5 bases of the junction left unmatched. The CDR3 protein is CASSFRQGGTDTQYF. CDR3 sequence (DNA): TGTGCCAGCAGCTTTCGACAGGGGGGCACAGATACGCAGTATTTT.

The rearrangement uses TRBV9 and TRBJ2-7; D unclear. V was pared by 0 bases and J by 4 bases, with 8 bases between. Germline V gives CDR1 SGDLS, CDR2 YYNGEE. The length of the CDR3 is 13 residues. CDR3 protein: CASSVEIGYEQYF. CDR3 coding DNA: TGTGCCAGCAGCGTAGAAATAGGGTACGAGCAGTACTTC. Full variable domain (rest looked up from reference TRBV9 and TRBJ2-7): DSGVTQTPKHLITATGQRVTLRCSPRSGDLSVYWYQQSLDQGLQFLIQYYNGEERAKGNILERFSAQQFPDLHSELNLSSLELGDSALYFCASSVEIGYEQYFGPGTRLTVT.

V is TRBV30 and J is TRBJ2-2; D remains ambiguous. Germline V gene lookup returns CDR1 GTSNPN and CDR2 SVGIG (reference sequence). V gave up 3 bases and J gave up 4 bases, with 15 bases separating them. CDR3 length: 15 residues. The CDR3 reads CAWSPRIVSTGELFF. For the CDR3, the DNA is TGTGCCTGGAGCCCGAGGATAGTGAGCACCGGGGAGCTGTTTTTT.

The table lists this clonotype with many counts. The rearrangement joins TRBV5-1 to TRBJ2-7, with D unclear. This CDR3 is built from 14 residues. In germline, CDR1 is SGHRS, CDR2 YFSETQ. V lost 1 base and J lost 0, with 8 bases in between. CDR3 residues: CASSLQASSYEQYF. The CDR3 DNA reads TGCGCCAGCAGCTTGCAGGCGAGCTCCTACGAGCAGTACTTC.

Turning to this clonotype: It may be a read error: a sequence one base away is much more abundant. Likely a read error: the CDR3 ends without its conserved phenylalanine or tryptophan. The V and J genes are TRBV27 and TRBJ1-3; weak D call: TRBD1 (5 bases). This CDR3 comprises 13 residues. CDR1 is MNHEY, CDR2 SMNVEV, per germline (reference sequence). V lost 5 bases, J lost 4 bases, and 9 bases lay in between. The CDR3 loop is CASSPWGGNTIYL. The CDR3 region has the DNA TGTGCCAGCAGTCCCTGGGGCGGAAACACCATATATCTT.

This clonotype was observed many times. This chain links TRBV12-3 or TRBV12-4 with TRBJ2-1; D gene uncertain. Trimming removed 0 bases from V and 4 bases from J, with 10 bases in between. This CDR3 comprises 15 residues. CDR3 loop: CASSLARIWYNEQFF. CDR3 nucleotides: TGTGCCAGCAGTTTAGCCAGGATTTGGTACAATGAGCAGTTCTTC.

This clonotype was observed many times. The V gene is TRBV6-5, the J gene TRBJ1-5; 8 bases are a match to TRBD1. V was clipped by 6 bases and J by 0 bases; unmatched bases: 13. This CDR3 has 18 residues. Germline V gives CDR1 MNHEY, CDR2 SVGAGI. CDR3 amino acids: CASRYQPDRGDSNQPQHF. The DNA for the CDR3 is TGTGCCAGCAGGTACCAGCCCGACAGGGGCGATAGCAATCAGCCCCAGCATTTT.

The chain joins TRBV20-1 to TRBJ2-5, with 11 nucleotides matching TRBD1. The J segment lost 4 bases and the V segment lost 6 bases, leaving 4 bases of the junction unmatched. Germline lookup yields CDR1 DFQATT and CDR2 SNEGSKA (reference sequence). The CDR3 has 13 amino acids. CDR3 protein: CSAGTGGRETQYF. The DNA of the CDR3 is TGCAGTGCCGGGACAGGGGGGAGAGAGACCCAGTACTTC.

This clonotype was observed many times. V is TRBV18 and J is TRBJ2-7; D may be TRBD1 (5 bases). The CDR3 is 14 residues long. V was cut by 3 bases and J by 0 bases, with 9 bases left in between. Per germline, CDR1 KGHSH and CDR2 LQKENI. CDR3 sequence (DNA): TGTGCCAGCTCACCGCAGGGCTCCTCCTACGAGCAGTACTTC. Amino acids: CASSPQGSSYEQYF.

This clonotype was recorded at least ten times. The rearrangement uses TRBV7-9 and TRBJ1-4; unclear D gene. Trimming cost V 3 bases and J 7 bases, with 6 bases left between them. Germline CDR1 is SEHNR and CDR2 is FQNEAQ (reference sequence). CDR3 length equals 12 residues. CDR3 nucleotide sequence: TGTGCCAGCAGCTTTGGCAGTGAAAAACTGTTTTTT. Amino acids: CASSFGSEKLFF.

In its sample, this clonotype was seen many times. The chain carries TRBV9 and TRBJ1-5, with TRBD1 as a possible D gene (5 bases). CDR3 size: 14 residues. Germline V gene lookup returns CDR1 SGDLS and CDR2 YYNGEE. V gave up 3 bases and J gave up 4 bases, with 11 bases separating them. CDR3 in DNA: TGTGCCAGCAGCGCCTACAGGAAAAATCAGCCCCAGCATTTT. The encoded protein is CASSAYRKNQPQHF.

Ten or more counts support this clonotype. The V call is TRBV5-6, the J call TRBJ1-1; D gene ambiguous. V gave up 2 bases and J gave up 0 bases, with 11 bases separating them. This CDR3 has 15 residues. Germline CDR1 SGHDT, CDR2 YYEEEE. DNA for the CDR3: TGTGCCAGCAGCTTTGACTTTCGCCTGAACACTGAAGCTTTCTTT. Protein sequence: CASSFDFRLNTEAFF.

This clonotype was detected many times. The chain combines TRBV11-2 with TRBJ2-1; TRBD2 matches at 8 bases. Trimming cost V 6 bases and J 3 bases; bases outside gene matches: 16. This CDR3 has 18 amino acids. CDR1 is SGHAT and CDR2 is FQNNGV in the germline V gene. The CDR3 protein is CASSQGGVGGRNYNEQFF. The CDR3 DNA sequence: TGTGCCAGCAGTCAAGGGGGGGTAGGCGGGAGGAACTACAATGAGCAGTTCTTC. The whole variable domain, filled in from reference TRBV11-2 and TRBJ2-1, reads EAGVAQSPRYKIIEKRQSVAFWCNPISGHATLYWYQQILGQGPKLLIQFQNNGVVDDSQLPKDRFSAERLKGVDSTLKIQPAKLEDSAVYLCASSQGGVGGRNYNEQFFGPGTRLTVL.

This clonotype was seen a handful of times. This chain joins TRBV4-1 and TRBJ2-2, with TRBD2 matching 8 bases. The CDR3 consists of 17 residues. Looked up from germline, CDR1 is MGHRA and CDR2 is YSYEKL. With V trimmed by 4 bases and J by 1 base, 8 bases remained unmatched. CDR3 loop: CASSPRVAGMNTGELFF. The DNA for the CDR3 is TGCGCCAGCAGCCCGAGGGTAGCGGGAATGAACACCGGGGAGCTGTTTTTT.

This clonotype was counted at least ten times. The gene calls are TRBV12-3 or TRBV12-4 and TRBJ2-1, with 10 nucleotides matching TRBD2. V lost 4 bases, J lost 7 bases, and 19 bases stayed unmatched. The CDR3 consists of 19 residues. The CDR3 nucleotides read TGTGCCAGCAGTTCCCCGACGAGCGGGGGGGCTCTGGATTCGAATGAGCAGTTCTTC. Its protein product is CASSSPTSGGALDSNEQFF.

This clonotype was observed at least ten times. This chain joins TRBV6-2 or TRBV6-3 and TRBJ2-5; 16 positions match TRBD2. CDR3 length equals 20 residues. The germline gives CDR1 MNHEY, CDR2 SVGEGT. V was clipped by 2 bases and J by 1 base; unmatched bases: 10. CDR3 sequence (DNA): TGTGCCAGCAGTTACACCCCCCCGGGACTAGCGGGGGGGATCCAAGAGACCCAGTACTTC. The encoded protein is CASSYTPPGLAGGIQETQYF.

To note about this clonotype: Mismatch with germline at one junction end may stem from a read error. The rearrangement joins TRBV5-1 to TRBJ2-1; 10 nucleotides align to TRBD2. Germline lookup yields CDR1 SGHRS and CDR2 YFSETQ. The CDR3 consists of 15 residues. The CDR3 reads CACSFSGGSYNEQFF. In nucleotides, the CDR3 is TGCGCCTGCAGCTTTAGCGGGGGGTCTTACAATGAGCAGTTCTTC. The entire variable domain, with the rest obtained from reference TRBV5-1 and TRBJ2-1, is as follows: KAGVTQTPRYLIKTRGQQVTLSCSPISGHRSVSWYQQTPGQGLQFLFEYFSETQRNKGNFPGRFSGRQFSNSRSEMNVSTLELGDSALYLCACSFSGGSYNEQFFGPGTRLTVL.

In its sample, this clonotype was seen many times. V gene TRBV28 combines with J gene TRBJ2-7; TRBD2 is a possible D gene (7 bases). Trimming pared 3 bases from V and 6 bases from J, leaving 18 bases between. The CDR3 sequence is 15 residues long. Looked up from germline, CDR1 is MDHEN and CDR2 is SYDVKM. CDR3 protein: CASSFIGGALGEQYF. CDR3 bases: TGTGCCAGCAGTTTTATTGGGGGGGCCTTGGGCGAGCAGTACTTC. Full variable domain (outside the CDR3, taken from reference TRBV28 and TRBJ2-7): DVKVTQSSRYLVKRTGEKVFLECVQDMDHENMFWYRQDPGLGLRLIYFSYDVKMKEKGDIPEGYSVSREKKERFSLILESASTNQTSMYLCASSFIGGALGEQYFGPGTRLTVT.

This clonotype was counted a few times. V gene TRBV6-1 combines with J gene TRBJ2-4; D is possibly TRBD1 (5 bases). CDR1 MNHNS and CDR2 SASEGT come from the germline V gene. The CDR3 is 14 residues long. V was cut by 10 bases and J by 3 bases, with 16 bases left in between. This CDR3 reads CATLGLEVKNIQYF. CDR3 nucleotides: TGTGCCACCCTGGGGCTCGAAGTCAAAAACATTCAGTACTTC.

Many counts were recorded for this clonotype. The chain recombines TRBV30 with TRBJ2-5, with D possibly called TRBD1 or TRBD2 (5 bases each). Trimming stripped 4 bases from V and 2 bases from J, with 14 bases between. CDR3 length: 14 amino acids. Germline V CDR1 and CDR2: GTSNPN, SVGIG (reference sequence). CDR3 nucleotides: TGTGCCTGGAATCGAGTTGGGGGACAAGAGACCCAGTACTTC. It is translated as CAWNRVGGQETQYF.

The CDR3 loop reads CASRISGRAQETQYF. In nucleotides, the CDR3 is TGTGCCAGCAGAATAAGCGGGAGAGCTCAAGAGACCCAGTACTTC. The V gene is TRBV6-1, the J gene TRBJ2-5, with TRBD2 matching over 8 bases. V lost 6 bases to trimming and J lost 2 bases; unmatched junction nucleotides: 8. CDR1 and CDR2 from the germline V gene are MNHNS and SASEGT. The CDR3 length is 15 residues.